The 12 T cell receptor beta chains listed next were all sequenced from one sample in a study of regulatory T cells in long-lasting Graves disease. Described time point: newly diagnosed GD, antithyroid drugs for less than 3 months. Extracted RNA from PBMCs served as the source of the TCR library. Libraries of TCR beta came from iRepertoire HTBI primers plus Arm-PCR of CDR3 regions. TCRdb passed the multiplex PCR reads through MiXCR, listing each CDR3 protein once. The sample lists about 560,000 distinct CDR3 sequences, about 16% seen once, with 12% in the top ten. This sample also appeared in a second study, on T cells in Graves' hyperthyroidism and ophthalmopathy.

This material consisted of peripheral blood mononuclear cells (PBMCs), taken at new diagnosis, from a patient treated with antithyroid drugs. The source of these receptors is a man in his late teens or twenties with Graves disease.

This clonotype was seen a handful of times. A much larger clone is a single base away; this may be a read error. The chain joins TRBV12-3 or TRBV12-4 to TRBJ2-1; 7 bases are shared with TRBD1. The CDR3 contains 12 residues. In DNA, the CDR3 is TGTGCCAGCACTCAGACAGGGCATGAGCAGCTCTTC. This codes for CASTQTGHEQLF.

V is TRBV9 and J is TRBJ2-3, with D possibly TRBD2 on 7 matching bases. The better agreement between TRBJ2-5 and the DNA end casts doubt on the J call. CDR3 length equals 17 residues. Germline CDR1 SGDLS, CDR2 YYNGEE. Here the CDR3 DNA reads TGTGCCAGCAGCGTAGATCCGGGGGGCAGGGGTCGGGAGACCCAGTACTTC. This encodes CASSVDPGGRGRETQYF.

Regarding this clonotype: This may come from a read error, since a much larger clone is one base off. V is TRBV5-1 and J is TRBJ2-1; 11 bases align to TRBD2. The CDR3 consists of 15 residues. Losses at the gene ends were 0 bases for V and 5 bases for J; bases not matched to a gene: 1. Germline V gene data show CDR1 as SGHRS and CDR2 as YFSETQ. CDR3 residues: CASSLVAGGHNEQFF. For the CDR3, the DNA is TGCGCCAGCAGCTTGGTAGCGGGAGGGCACAATGAGCAGTTCTTC.

The gene calls are TRBV7-2 and TRBJ1-1; 7 bases map to TRBD1. Germline trimming cut 3 bases from V and 5 bases from J; bases unmatched to any gene: 9. Germline CDR1 SGHTA, CDR2 FQGNSA. CDR3 length: 15 amino acids. In nucleotides, the CDR3 is TGTGCCAGCAGCTTCTATGACAGGGTGAGAACTGAAGCTTTCTTT. Translating it yields CASSFYDRVRTEAFF.

V is TRBV5-1 and J is TRBJ2-7; 8 bases fit TRBD1. This CDR3 region has 15 residues. V trimming: 4 bases; J trimming: 3 bases; junction bases outside the gene matches: 9. Germline CDR1 reads SGHRS; CDR2 reads YFSETQ. In nucleotides, the CDR3 is TGCGCCAGCAGCGCCGGACAGGGTGGGATCTACGAGCAGTACTTC. It translates to CASSAGQGGIYEQYF.

Many counts were recorded for this clonotype. The V gene is TRBV24-1, the J gene TRBJ2-3; TRBD2 matches at 11 bases. After removal of 5 bases from V and 2 bases from J, the junction contained 5 bases not matched to a gene. In germline, CDR1 is KGHDR, CDR2 SFDVKD. The CDR3 has 16 amino acids. CDR3 loop: CATSVGLADFTDTQYF. CDR3 bases: TGTGCCACCAGTGTGGGACTAGCGGACTTCACAGATACGCAGTATTTT.

In its sample, this clonotype was seen a few times. J is TRBJ2-1 and V is TRBV28, with 7 bases fitting TRBD2. J gave up 4 bases and V 10 bases, and 13 bases lay outside the gene matches. The CDR3 consists of 15 residues. Germline V CDR1 and CDR2: MDHEN, SYDVKM. The CDR3 here is CATEVVAGIYNEQFF. In DNA, the CDR3 is TGTGCCACCGAAGTCGTAGCGGGTATTTACAATGAGCAGTTCTTC.

This clonotype was detected many times. This sequence joins TRBV2 and TRBJ2-7; D call uncertain. The CDR3 runs 11 residues. Trimming stripped 8 bases from V and 1 base from J, with 6 bases between. Germline CDR1 reads SNHLY; CDR2 reads FYNNEI. The CDR3 is CASRESYEQYF. CDR3 in DNA: TGTGCCAGCCGCGAATCCTACGAGCAGTACTTC.

The V and J genes are TRBV7-6 and TRBJ2-7; D may be TRBD1 (6 bases). The CDR3 spans 16 residues. Germline V gene lookup returns CDR1 SGHVS and CDR2 FNYEAQ. Trimming pared 8 bases from V and 6 bases from J, leaving 26 bases between. Here the CDR3 reads CASGTGTVTRGSEQYF. The CDR3, as DNA: TGTGCCAGCGGAACAGGGACGGTCACGAGGGGCTCCGAGCAGTACTTC.

Many counts were recorded for this clonotype. The gene calls are TRBV28 and TRBJ1-5, with 7 bases fitting TRBD1. The germline V gene encodes CDR1 MDHEN and CDR2 SYDVKM. The length of the CDR3 is 14 residues. Trimming cost V 9 bases and J 2 bases; bases outside gene matches: 7. CDR3 DNA sequence: TGTGCCAGTACTAGACAGGGAGGCAATCAGCCCCAGCATTTT. This translates into CASTRQGGNQPQHF.

The rearrangement links TRBV5-1 to TRBJ1-4; tentatively, D is TRBD1 (6 bases). Between the trimmed V and J ends, which lost 5 bases and 7 bases, there was a span of 18 bases. This CDR3 spans 15 amino acids. CDR1 and CDR2 from the germline V gene are SGHRS and YFSETQ. The CDR3, as DNA: TGCGCCAGCAGACCGACAGGCTGGTACGGTGAAAAACTGTTTTTT. This gives the protein CASRPTGWYGEKLFF.

This clonotype was counted ten times or more. The CDR3 region has the DNA TGCGCCAGCAGCCCGACACCCGGGGGCACTGAAGCTTTCTTT. This codes for CASSPTPGGTEAFF. The gene calls are TRBV10-1 and TRBJ1-1; a possible D gene is TRBD1 (5 bases). Germline V gene data show CDR1 as WNHNN and CDR2 as SYGVQD (reference sequence). The V end was cut by 6 bases, the J end by 4 bases, with 15 bases between. The CDR3 extends over 14 amino acids.